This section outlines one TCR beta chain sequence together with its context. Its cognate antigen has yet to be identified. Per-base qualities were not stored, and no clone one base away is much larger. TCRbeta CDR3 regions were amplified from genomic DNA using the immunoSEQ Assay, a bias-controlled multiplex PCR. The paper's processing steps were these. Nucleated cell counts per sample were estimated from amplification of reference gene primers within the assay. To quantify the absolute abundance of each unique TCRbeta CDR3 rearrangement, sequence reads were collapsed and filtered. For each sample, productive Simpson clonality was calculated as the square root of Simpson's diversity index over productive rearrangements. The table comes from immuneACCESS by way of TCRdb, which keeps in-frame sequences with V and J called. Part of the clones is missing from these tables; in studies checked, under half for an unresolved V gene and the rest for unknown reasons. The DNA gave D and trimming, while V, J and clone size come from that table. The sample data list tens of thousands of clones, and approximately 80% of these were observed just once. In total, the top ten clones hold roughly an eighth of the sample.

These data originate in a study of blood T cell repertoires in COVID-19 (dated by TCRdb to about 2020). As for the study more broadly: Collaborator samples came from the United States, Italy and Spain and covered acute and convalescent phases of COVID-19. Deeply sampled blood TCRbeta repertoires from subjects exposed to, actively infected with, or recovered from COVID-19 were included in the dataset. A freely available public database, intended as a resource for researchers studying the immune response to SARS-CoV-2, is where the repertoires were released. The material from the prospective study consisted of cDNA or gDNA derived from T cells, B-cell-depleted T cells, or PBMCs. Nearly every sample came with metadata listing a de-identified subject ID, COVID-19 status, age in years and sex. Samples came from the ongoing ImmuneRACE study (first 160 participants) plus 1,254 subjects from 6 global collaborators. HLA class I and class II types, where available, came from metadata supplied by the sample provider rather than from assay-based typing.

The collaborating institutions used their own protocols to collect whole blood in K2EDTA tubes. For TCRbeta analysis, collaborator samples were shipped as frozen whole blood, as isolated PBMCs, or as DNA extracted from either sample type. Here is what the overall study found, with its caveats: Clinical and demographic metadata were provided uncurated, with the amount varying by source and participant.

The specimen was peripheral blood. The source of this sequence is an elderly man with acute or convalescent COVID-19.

The nucleotide sequence is given as TGTGCCAGCAGGCTAGCGGAAAACACCGGGGAGCTGTTTTTT. The encoded protein is CASRLAENTGELFF. The rearrangement joined TRBV2 to TRBJ2-2; the central 7 bases match TRBD2. The cysteine opens and the phenylalanine closes a CDR3 of 14 amino acids. The entry retains the CDR3 DNA only, 42 bases that are in frame from base 1. Germline trimming amounts to 6 bases on V and 2 bases on J, with 3 as the count of junction bases outside the gene matches. The germline V gene encodes CDR1 SNHLY and CDR2 FYNNEI.